This record covers a single TCR beta chain. Its antigen target is currently unknown. The input lacks base qualities; no much larger clone sits a single base away. The CDR3 regions of human TCRbeta chains were subjected to immunosequencing. In the paper's pipeline: Repertoire TCRs were matched against a reference library of SARS-CoV-2-specific TCRs generated with the MIRA antigen-specificity platform. Breadth meant the fraction of unique TCRs that were SARS-CoV-2-associated, whereas depth meant the fraction of total T cells that were SARS-CoV-2-associated. Using the MIRA data, each spike-specific TCR was mapped to the spike region that the TCR reacts to and placed in a CD4 or CD8 class. Log10-transformed breadth and depth values were compared by one-way ANOVA with Sidak's multiple comparisons tests. In its TCRdb copy, this immuneACCESS table keeps in-frame sequences only and misses some clones. Where compared with another copy, unresolved V genes explain less than half of these, and the others have no known cause. Clone size and V and J calls were adopted from that table, with D and trimming inferred from the DNA. This sample has about 160,000 clones in its table, and 85% to 90% of those were observed once. The top ten hold approximately 6.9% of the sample.

Measured from the cysteine to the phenylalanine, the CDR3 is 13 residues long. Left in the record is the CDR3 DNA by itself, 39 bases read in frame from the first base. Deletion took 6 bases off V and 1 base off J, with a span of 9 bases between the germline ends. The germline V gene yields ENHRY for CDR1 and SYGVKD for CDR2. The sample belongs to a study of T cell responses to AZD1222 COVID-19 vaccine (dated by TCRdb to the early 2020s). Background for the entire study: Because spike-specific TCR depth and breadth did not differ between the two schedules, AZD1222 recipients who got a second dose at roughly 4 weeks were pooled with those who got a second dose at roughly 12 weeks. TCR sequencing covered approximately 230 trial participants: 200 to 210 given two doses of AZD1222 and some 25 given two doses of MenACWY control vaccine. Enrollment into the trials was organized by age into subgroups of 18-55, 56-69 and 70-plus years, and those subgroups contained around 150, 28 and 57 TCR-sequenced participants, respectively. The paper as a whole reports these results and caveats: Only six or seven AZD1222 recipients were SARS-CoV-2 seropositive at baseline, limiting conclusions about previously exposed vaccinees. The vaccine-associated CD4 TCRs covered the entire spike protein, and the dominant responses fell in regions 160-218 and 743-854. Spike-specific TCR breadth and depth rose significantly after two AZD1222 doses compared with day 0 and with MenACWY recipients. Epitopes outside the regions mutated in the B.1.351 and B.1.1.7 variants were reportedly recognized by nearly half of the unique spike-specific TCRs. Participants were mostly white British and included more females than males, and it was suggested by the authors that clonal diversity may have been underestimated. In the small 56-69-year group, the increase in depth fell short of significance, most likely because of low power. No day 14 peak-response samples were available, so repertoires were characterized only after the peak T cell response.

Reading the label with the study, this specimen's time point is: baseline before first vaccination. Vaccinee samples were obtained from the UK trials COV001 and COV002, which included a single-blind randomized controlled phase 2/3 trial of AZD1222 (ChAdOx1 nCoV-19) in healthy adults. For TCRbeta chain sequencing, PBMC samples were collected from trial participants at day 0 and at day 28 after the second dose. This clonotype originated in an adult in good health. This sequence uses TRBV10-3 and TRBJ1-1; the D gene cannot be named for sure. The source material was peripheral blood, sampled on day 0 of AZD1222 vaccination. The CDR3 reads CAISAGSNTEAFF. The nucleotide sequence is given as TGTGCCATCAGCGCCGGTTCGAACACTGAAGCTTTCTTT.